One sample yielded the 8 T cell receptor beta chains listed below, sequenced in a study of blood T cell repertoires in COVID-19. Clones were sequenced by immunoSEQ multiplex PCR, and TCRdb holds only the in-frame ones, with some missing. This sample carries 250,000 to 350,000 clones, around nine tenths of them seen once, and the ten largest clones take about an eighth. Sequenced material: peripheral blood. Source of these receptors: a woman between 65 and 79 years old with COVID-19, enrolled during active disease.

The CDR3 DNA follows: TGTGCTAGTGGTTTGGCACAGGGGGTAGGGACCGGGGAGCTGTTTTTT. Amino acids: CASGLAQGVGTGELFF. J is TRBJ2-2 and V is TRBV12-5; 8 bases match TRBD1. The germline V gene encodes CDR1 LGHNT and CDR2 FRNRAP. J lost 5 bases, V lost 1 base, and 6 bases had no gene match. The CDR3 covers 16 residues. The full variable domain, completed using reference TRBV12-5 and TRBJ2-2, is DARVTQTPRHKVTEMGQEVTMRCQPILGHNTVFWYRQTMMQGLELLAYFRNRAPLDDSGMPKDRFSAEMPDATLATLKIQPSEPRDSAVYFCASGLAQGVGTGELFFGEGSRLTVL.

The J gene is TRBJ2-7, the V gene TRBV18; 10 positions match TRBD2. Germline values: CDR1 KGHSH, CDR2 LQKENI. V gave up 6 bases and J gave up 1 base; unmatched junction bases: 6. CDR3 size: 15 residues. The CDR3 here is CASSPSGGASYEQYF. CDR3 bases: TGTGCCAGCTCTCCTAGCGGGGGCGCTTCCTACGAGCAGTACTTC.

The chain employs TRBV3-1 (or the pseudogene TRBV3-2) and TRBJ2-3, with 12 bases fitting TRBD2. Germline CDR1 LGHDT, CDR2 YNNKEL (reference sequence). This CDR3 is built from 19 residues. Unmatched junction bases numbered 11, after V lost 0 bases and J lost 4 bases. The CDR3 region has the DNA TGTGCCAGCAGCCAAGATGCGCTAGCGGGGGGGAAGTTCGCAGATACGCAGTATTTT. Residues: CASSQDALAGGKFADTQYF.

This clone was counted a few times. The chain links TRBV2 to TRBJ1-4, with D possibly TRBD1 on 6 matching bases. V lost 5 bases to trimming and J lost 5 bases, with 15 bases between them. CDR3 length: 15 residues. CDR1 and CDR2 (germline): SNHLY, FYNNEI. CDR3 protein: CASSKDRPTNEKLFF. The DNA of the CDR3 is TGTGCCAGCAGTAAGGACAGACCGACGAATGAAAAACTGTTTTTT.

CDR3 amino acids: CASSSFVMREGAEAFF. The CDR3 nucleotides read TGCGCCAGCAGCTCATTCGTCATGAGGGAGGGCGCTGAAGCTTTCTTT. The chain combines TRBV5-1 with TRBJ1-1; the D is unclear. The CDR3 has 16 residues. Germline V gives CDR1 SGHRS, CDR2 YFSETQ. The V end was cut by 3 bases, the J end by 6 bases, with 21 bases between.

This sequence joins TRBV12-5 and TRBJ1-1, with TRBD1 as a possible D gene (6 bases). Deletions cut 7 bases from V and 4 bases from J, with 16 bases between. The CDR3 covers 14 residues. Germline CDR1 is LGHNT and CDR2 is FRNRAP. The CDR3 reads CASELGGAPTEAFF. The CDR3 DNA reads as TGTGCTAGTGAACTAGGGGGGGCACCCACTGAAGCTTTCTTT.

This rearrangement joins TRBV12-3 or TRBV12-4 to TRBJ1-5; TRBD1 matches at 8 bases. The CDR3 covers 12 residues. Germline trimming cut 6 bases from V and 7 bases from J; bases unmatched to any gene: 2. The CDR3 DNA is TGTGCCAGCAGCCGACAGGGGCAGCCCCAGCATTTT. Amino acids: CASSRQGQPQHF.

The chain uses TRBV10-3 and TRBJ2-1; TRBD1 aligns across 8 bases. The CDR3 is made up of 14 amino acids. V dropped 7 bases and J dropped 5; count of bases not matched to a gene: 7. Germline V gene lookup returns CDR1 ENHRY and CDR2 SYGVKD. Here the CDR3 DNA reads TGTGCCATCACCTCCGGGACAGGTGACAATGAGCAGTTCTTC. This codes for CAITSGTGDNEQFF.